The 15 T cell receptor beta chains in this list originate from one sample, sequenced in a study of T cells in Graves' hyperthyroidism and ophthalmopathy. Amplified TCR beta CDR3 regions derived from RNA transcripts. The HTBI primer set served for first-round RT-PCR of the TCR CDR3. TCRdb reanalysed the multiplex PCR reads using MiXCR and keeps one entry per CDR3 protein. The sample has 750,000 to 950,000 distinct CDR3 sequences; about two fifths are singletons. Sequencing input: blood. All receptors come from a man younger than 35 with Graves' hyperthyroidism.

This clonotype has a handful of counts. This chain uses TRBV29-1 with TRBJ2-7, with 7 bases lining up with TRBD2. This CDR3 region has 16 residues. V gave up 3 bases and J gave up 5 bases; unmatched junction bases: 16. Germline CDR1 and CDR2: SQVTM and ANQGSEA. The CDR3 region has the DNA TGCAGCGTTGACAAACTCCGGGACTATTTTATCAACGAGCAGTACTTC. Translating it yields CSVDKLRDYFINEQYF.

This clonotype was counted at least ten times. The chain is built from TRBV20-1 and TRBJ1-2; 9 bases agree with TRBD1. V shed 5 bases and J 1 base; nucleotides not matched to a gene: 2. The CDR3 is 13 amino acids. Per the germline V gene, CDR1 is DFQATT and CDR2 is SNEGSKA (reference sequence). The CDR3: CSAWTGVNYGYTF. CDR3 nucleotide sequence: TGCAGTGCTTGGACAGGGGTTAACTATGGCTACACCTTC.

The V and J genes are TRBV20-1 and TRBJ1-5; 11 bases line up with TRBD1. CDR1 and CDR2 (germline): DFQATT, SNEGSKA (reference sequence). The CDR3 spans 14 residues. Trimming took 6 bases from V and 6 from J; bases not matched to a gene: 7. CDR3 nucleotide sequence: TGCAGTGCCCTGCCGGGACAGGGGGTTCAGCCCCAGCATTTT. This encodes CSALPGQGVQPQHF.

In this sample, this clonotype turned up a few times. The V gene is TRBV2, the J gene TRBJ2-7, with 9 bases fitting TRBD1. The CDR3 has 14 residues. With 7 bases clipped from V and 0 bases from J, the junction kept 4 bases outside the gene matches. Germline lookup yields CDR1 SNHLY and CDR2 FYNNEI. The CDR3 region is CASTGQGSSYEQYF. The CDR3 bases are TGTGCCAGCACTGGACAGGGGTCCTCCTACGAGCAGTACTTC.

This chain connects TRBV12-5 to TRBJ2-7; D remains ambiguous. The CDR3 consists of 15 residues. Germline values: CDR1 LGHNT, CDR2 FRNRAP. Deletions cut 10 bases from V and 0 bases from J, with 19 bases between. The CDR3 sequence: CATPLSGGISYEQYF. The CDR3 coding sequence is TGTGCTACTCCCCTCTCAGGCGGAATCTCCTACGAGCAGTACTTC.

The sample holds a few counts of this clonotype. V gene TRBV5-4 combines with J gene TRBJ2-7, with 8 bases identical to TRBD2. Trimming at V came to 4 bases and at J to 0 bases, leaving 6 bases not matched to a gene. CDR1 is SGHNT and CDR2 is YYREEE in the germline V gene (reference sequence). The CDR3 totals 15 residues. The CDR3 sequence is CASSHGLAGSYEQYF. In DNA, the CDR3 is TGTGCCAGCAGCCATGGACTAGCCGGCTCCTACGAGCAGTACTTC.

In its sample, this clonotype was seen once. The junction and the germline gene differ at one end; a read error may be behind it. This CDR3 reads CAISYYGQSSSGANVLTF. The CDR3 bases are TGTGCCATCAGTTACTATGGACAGTCCTCATCTGGGGCCAACGTCCTGACTTTC. The genes are TRBV6-5 and TRBJ2-6; tentatively, D is TRBD1 (6 bases). The CDR3 loop spans 18 amino acids. CDR1 and CDR2 (germline): MNHEY, SVGAGI.

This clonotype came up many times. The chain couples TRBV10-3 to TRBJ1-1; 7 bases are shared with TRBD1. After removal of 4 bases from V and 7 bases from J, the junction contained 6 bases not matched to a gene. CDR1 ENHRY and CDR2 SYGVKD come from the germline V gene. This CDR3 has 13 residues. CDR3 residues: CAISVGGEGEAFF. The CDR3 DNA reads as TGTGCCATCAGTGTAGGGGGCGAAGGTGAAGCTTTCTTT.

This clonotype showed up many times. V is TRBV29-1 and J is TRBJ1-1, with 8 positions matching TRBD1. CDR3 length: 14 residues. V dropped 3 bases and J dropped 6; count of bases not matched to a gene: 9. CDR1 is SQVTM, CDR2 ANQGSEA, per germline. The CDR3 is CSVDALSGGSEAFF. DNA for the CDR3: TGCAGCGTTGACGCTTTATCAGGGGGCTCTGAAGCTTTCTTT.

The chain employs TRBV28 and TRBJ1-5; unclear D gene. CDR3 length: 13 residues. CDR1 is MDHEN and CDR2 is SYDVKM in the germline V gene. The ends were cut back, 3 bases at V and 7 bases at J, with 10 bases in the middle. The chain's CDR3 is CASSFREAQPQHF. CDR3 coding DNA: TGTGCCAGCAGTTTTCGGGAGGCCCAGCCCCAGCATTTT. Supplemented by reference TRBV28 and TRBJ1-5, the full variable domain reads DVKVTQSSRYLVKRTGEKVFLECVQDMDHENMFWYRQDPGLGLRLIYFSYDVKMKEKGDIPEGYSVSREKKERFSLILESASTNQTSMYLCASSFREAQPQHFGDGTRLSIL.

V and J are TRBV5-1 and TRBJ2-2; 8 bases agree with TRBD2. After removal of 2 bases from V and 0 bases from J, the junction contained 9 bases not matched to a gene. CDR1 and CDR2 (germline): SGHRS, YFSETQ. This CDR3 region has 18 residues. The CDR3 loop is CASSLERGPFANTGELFF. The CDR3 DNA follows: TGCGCCAGCAGCTTAGAGCGGGGGCCGTTCGCGAACACCGGGGAGCTGTTTTTT.

This CDR3 reads CATRQDQTESSYEQYF. The CDR3 DNA sequence: TGCGCCACCAGACAAGATCAAACAGAGAGCTCCTACGAGCAGTACTTC. This chain links TRBV4-1 with TRBJ2-7; the D is unclear. Germline CDR1 reads MGHRA; CDR2 reads YSYEKL. The CDR3 contains 16 residues. Trimming pared 10 bases from V and 0 bases from J, leaving 22 bases between.

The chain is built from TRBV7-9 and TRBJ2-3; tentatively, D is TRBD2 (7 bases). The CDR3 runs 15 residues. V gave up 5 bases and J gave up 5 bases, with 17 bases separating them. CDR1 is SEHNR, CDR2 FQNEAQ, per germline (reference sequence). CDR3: CASSQAKGGIDTQYF. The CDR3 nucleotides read TGTGCCAGCAGCCAAGCGAAGGGGGGGATAGATACGCAGTATTTT.

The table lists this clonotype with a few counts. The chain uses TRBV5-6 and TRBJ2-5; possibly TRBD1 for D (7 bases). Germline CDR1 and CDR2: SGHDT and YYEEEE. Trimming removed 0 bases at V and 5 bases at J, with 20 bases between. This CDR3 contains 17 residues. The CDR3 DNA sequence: TGTGCCAGCAGCTTGGCCCCCGGGCAGGGGGGTTGGGAGACCCAGTACTTC. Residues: CASSLAPGQGGWETQYF.

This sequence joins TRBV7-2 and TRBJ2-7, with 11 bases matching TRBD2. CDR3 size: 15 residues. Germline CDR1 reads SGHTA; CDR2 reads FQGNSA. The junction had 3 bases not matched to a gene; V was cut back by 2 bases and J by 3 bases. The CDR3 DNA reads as TGTGCCAGCAGCTTAAAAGGACTAGCGGGCTACGAGCAGTACTTC. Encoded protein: CASSLKGLAGYEQYF.